This entry lists 4 T cell receptor beta chains sequenced from one sample in a study of cytomegalovirus exposure and HLA in healthy donors. Both 60 Vbeta primers and 13 Jbeta primers went into the PCR. Sequencing was performed with immunoSEQ multiplex PCR; in TCRdb, only in-frame clones are kept and a portion is missing. The sample gives roughly 180,000 clones, about four fifths of which show up once; 4.5% to 7.5% is in the top ten. Sequenced input: PBMCs. All receptors come from a young woman in good health and CMV-seropositive.

The chain uses TRBV29-1 and TRBJ2-1; 8 bases agree with TRBD2. The CDR3 contains 14 residues. The V and J ends lost 6 bases and 4 bases, in that order; junction bases with no gene match: 8. CDR1 and CDR2 from the germline V gene are SQVTM and ANQGSEA. The CDR3 DNA reads TGCAGCGTCGGCCGGGGGGGGGCTTACAATGAGCAGTTCTTC. It yields the protein CSVGRGGAYNEQFF.

J is TRBJ1-3 and V is TRBV5-1, with D uncertain. Trimming removed 4 bases from V and 4 bases from J, with 12 bases in between. The germline gives CDR1 SGHRS, CDR2 YFSETQ. The length of the CDR3 is 14 residues. CDR3: CASSNTVSGNTIYF. The CDR3, as DNA: TGCGCCAGCAGCAACACAGTATCCGGAAACACCATATATTTT. The full variable domain, rest sourced from reference TRBV5-1 and TRBJ1-3, is KAGVTQTPRYLIKTRGQQVTLSCSPISGHRSVSWYQQTPGQGLQFLFEYFSETQRNKGNFPGRFSGRQFSNSRSEMNVSTLELGDSALYLCASSNTVSGNTIYFGEGSWLTVV.

V is TRBV28 and J is TRBJ2-7; weak D call: TRBD2 (7 bases). V lost 4 bases and J 7 bases, leaving 17 bases between the germline ends. Germline V lookup: CDR1 MDHEN, CDR2 SYDVKM. The CDR3 runs 14 residues. Here the CDR3 DNA reads TGTGCCAGCAGTTCCCCCCGGGGGGCGAGGGAGCAGTACTTC. This encodes CASSSPRGAREQYF.

This chain uses TRBV5-6 with TRBJ2-1, with 7 bases fitting TRBD1. Germline trimming cut 1 base from V and 6 bases from J; bases unmatched to any gene: 10. This CDR3 comprises 16 residues. The germline gives CDR1 SGHDT, CDR2 YYEEEE. The CDR3 loop is CASSLTTGSQSNEQFF. The CDR3 DNA reads as TGTGCCAGCAGCTTGACGACAGGGTCCCAGTCCAATGAGCAGTTCTTC.